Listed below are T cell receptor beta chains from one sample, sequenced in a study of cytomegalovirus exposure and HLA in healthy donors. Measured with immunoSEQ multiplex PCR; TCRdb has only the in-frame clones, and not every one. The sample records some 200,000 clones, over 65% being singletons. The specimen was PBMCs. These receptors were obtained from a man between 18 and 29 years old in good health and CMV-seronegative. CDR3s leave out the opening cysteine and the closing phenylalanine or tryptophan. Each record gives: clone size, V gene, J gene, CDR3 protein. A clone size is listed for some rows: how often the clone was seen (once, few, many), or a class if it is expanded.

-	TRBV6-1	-	ASSPGGSHSYEQY
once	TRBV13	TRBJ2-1	ASSIGLADNEQF
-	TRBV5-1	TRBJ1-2	ASSLQGVGGYT
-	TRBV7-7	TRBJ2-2	ASSLGAPNTGELF
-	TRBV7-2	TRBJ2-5	ASSYLGLAGVTQY
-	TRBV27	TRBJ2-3	ASSLPPNTDTQY
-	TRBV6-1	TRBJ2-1	ASSGGLAGVDEQF
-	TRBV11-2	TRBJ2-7	ASSAPPSYYEQY
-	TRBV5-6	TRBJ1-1	ASSLGQGRGTEAF
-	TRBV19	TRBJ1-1	ASRTNRETSPRDTEAF
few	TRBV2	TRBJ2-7	ASKLAGARYEQY
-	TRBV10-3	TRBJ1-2	AISLGGAQDYGYT
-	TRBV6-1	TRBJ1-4	ASSLDSYEKLF
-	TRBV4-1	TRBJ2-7	ASSQVGDSSYEQY
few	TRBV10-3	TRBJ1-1	AISRGQVENTEAF
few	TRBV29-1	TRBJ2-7	SVRTSSGSSHEQY
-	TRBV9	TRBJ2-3	ASSGTSGSTYTQY
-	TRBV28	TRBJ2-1	ASSPSLLLSGRHPSMRRQF
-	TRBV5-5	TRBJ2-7	ASSLSWTDVYEQY
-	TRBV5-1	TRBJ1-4	ASSLGGTGALNEKLF
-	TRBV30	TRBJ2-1	AWGYGLAGVGEQF
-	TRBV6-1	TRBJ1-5	ASSVTGQHNQPQH
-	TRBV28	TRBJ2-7	ASSLITSGSFYEQY
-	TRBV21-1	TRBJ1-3	ASSKPPGQGGATIY
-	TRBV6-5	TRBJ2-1	ASSPSGRDEQF
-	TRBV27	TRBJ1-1	ASSSVGFGEGGSEAF
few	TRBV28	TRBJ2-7	ASARAYEQY
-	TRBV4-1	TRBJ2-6	ASSLTSLGQLESGANVLT